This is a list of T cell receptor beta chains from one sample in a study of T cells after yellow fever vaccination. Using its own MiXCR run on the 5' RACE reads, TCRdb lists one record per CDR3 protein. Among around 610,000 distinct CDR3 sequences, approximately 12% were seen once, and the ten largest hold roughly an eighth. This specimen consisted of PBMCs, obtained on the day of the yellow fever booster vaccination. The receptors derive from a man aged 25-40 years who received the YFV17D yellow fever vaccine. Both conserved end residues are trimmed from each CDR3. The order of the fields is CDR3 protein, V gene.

CDR3aa: SVLQPGPYEQY; v_gene: TRBV29-1
CDR3aa: ASSWRLSGDTQY; v_gene: TRBV27
CDR3aa: ANGQGGETQY; v_gene: TRBV12-3/TRBV12-4
CDR3aa: ASSPPVAETQY; v_gene: TRBV18
CDR3aa: ASSHRTRPNYGYT; v_gene: TRBV12-3/TRBV12-4
CDR3aa: ASSSGDPAGTQY; v_gene: TRBV19
CDR3aa: ASSREGTSGRYEQY; v_gene: TRBV5-4
CDR3aa: SVPLAGLADTQY; v_gene: TRBV20-1
CDR3aa: ATRPGGQASEQY; v_gene: TRBV24-1
CDR3aa: ASSYRTGVSYNEQF; v_gene: TRBV27
CDR3aa: ASSQEATGDSPYGYT; v_gene: TRBV4-2
CDR3aa: SARDFGRTDTQY; v_gene: TRBV20-1
CDR3aa: ASSVTGSTEAF; v_gene: TRBV12-3/TRBV12-4
CDR3aa: ASSPPGAPEAF; v_gene: TRBV10-1
CDR3aa: ASSVAGTRLAGALEQY; v_gene: TRBV5-1
CDR3aa: SAMTSGRAYGTDTQY; v_gene: TRBV20-1
CDR3aa: ASSKGGGRLYEQY; v_gene: TRBV3-1
CDR3aa: ASSLVSGLAGIPNTGELF; v_gene: TRBV5-1
CDR3aa: ASSSDYRGGEQF; v_gene: TRBV18
CDR3aa: SARDTLGAETQY; v_gene: TRBV20-1
CDR3aa: SARGGRRPGNEQF; v_gene: TRBV20-1
CDR3aa: SALAGQGAAGELF; v_gene: TRBV20-1
CDR3aa: ASRQGAEAF; v_gene: TRBV12-3/TRBV12-4
CDR3aa: SARDWARLQH; v_gene: TRBV20-1
CDR3aa: ASSLALKNHEQY; v_gene: TRBV7-9
CDR3aa: ATSRGRTAPAETQY; v_gene: TRBV15
CDR3aa: ASSHFTGGGYEQY; v_gene: TRBV7-9
CDR3aa: AWSVRTSGRPLDWGEQF; v_gene: TRBV30
CDR3aa: ASLRHPISYEQY; v_gene: TRBV14
CDR3aa: ASGLGGSYNEQF; v_gene: TRBV12-5
CDR3aa: ASSQQGTAKNIQY; v_gene: TRBV12-3/TRBV12-4
CDR3aa: ASSLLAGAYEQF; v_gene: TRBV19
CDR3aa: SARGEGRTQY; v_gene: TRBV20-1
CDR3aa: ASSPDRDSYSEQY; v_gene: TRBV11-2
CDR3aa: ASSLRGPGGDEQY; v_gene: TRBV11-2
CDR3aa: ASSPPARATDTQY; v_gene: TRBV7-2
CDR3aa: ASSRLTGKTEAF; v_gene: TRBV12-3/TRBV12-4
CDR3aa: ASSYSGLPTQY; v_gene: TRBV6-2/TRBV6-3
CDR3aa: ASSPGTSVQF; v_gene: TRBV14
CDR3aa: ATSDSRGGVRRNEQF; v_gene: TRBV24-1
CDR3aa: ASSIGAQRDTQY; v_gene: TRBV5-4
CDR3aa: ATRAGLTGETQY; v_gene: TRBV15
CDR3aa: SAFRPGGDTQY; v_gene: TRBV20-1
CDR3aa: ASQVAGGLEGNEQF; v_gene: TRBV13
CDR3aa: ASSLRGDIQY; v_gene: TRBV7-2